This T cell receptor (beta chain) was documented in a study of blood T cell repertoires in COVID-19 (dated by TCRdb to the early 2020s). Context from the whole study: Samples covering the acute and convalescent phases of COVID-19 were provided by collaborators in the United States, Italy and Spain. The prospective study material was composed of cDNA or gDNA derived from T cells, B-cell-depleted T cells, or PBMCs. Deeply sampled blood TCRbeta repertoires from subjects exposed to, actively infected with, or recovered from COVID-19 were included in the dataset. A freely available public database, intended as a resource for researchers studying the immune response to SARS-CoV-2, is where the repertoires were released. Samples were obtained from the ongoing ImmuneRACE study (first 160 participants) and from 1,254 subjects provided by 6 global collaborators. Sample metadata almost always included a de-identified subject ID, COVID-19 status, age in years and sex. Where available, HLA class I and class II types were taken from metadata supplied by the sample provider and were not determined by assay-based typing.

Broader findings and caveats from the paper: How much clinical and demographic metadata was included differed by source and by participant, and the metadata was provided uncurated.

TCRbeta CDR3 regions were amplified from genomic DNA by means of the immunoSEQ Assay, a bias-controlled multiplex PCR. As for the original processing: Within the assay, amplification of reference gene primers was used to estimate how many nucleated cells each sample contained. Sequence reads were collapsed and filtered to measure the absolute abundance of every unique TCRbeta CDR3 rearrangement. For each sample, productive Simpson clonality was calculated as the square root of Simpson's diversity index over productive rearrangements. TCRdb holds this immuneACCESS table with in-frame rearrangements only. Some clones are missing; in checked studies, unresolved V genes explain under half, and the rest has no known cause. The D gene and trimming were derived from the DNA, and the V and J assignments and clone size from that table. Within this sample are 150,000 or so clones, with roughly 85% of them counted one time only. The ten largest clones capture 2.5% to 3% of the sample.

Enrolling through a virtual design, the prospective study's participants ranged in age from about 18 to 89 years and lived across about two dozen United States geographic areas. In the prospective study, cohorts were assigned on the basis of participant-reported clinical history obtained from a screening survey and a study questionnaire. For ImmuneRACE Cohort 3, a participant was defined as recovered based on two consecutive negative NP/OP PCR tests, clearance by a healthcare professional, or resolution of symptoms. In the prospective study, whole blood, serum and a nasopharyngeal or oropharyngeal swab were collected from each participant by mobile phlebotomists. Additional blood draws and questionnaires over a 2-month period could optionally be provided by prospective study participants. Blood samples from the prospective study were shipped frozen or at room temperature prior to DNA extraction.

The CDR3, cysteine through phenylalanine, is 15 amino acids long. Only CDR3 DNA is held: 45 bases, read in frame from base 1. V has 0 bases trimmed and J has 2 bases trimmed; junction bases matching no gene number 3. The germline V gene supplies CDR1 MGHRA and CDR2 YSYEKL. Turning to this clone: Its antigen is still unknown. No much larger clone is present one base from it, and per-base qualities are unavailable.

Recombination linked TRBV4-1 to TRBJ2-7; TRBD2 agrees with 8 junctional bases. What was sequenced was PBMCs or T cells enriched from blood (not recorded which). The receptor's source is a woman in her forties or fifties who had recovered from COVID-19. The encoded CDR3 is CASSQDDGRAYEQYF. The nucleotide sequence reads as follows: TGCGCCAGCAGCCAAGATGACGGGAGGGCCTACGAGCAGTACTTC.